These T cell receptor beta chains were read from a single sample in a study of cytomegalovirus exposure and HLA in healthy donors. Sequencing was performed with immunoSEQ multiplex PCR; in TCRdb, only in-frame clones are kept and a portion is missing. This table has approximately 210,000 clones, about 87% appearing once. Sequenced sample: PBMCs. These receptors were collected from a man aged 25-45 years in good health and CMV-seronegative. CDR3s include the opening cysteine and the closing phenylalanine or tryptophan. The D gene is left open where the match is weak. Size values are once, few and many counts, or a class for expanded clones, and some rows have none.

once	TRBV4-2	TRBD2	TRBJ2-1	CASSRPGLAGNEQFF	TGTGCCAGCAGCCGACCGGGGCTAGCGGGCAATGAGCAGTTCTTC
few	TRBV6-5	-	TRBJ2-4	CASSYPGSPGNIQYF	TGTGCCAGCAGTTACCCCGGGAGTCCGGGAAACATTCAGTACTTC
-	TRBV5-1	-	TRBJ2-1	CASSLQMANEQFF	TGCGCCAGCAGCCTCCAAATGGCCAATGAGCAGTTCTTC
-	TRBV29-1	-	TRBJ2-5	CSVEAGVETQYF	TGCAGCGTTGAAGCAGGGGTGGAGACCCAGTACTTC
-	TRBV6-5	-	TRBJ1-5	CASSSQGDSNQPQHF	TGTGCCAGCAGTTCGCAGGGCGATAGTAATCAGCCCCAGCATTTT
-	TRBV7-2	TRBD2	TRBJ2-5	CASSSFPSGRASPQYF	TGTGCCAGCAGCTCGTTCCCTAGCGGGAGGGCTTCCCCCCAGTACTTC
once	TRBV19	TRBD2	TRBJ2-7	CASSPAGGSYEQYF	TGTGCCAGTAGTCCCGCGGGGGGCTCCTACGAGCAGTACTTC
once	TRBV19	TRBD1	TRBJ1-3	CASSSYGTGVGNTIYF	TGTGCCAGTAGTTCCTACGGGACAGGGGTCGGAAACACCATATATTTT
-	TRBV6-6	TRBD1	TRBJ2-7	CASTNRDRGWEQYF	TGTGCCAGCACCAACCGGGACAGGGGTTGGGAGCAGTACTTC
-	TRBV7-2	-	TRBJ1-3	CASSLTLGNTIYF	TGTGCCAGCAGCTTGACACTCGGAAACACCATATATTTT
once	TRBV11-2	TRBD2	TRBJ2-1	CASSLRGLAGGNEQFF	TGTGCCAGCAGCTTAAGGGGTCTAGCGGGAGGCAATGAGCAGTTCTTC
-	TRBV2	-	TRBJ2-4	CASSEGPADSVQYF	TGTGCCAGCAGTGAAGGTCCTGCAGATTCTGTTCAGTACTTC
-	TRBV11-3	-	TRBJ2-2	CASSRTADTGELFF	TGTGCCAGCAGCCGGACAGCCGACACCGGGGAGCTGTTTTTT
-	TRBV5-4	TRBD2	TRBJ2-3	CASRRTSGGIDTQYF	TGTGCCAGCAGACGGACTAGCGGGGGCATAGATACGCAGTATTTT
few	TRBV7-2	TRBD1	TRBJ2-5	CASSPDRAETQYF	TGTGCCAGCAGCCCGGACAGGGCAGAGACCCAGTACTTC
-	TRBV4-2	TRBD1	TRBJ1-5	CASSPTSDRGNGNQPQHF	TGTGCCAGCAGCCCCACATCGGACAGGGGAAATGGCAATCAGCCCCAGCATTTT
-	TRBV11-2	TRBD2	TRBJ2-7	CASSVPAGPDEQYF	TGTGCCAGCAGCGTTCCAGCGGGGCCGGACGAGCAGTACTTC
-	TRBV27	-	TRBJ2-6	CASRLQSSGANVLTF	TGTGCCAGCAGGCTACAGAGCTCTGGGGCCAACGTCCTGACTTTC
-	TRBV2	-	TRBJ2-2	CASTTDTNTGELFF	TGTGCCAGCACAACGGACACGAACACCGGGGAGCTGTTTTTT
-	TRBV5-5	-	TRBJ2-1	CASSGDWQSYNEQFF	TGTGCCAGCAGCGGCGACTGGCAGTCTTACAATGAGCAGTTCTTC
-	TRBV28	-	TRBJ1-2	CASSFEGAGGKYNGYTF	TGTGCCAGCAGTTTCGAAGGGGCAGGCGGGAAATATAACGGCTACACCTTC
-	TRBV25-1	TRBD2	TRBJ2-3	CASSNPLADSTDTQYF	TGTGCCAGCAGTAACCCACTAGCGGATAGCACAGATACGCAGTATTTT
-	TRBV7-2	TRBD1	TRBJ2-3	CASSQRRVRGRATDTQYF	TGTGCCAGCAGCCAGAGACGTGTCAGGGGGCGGGCCACAGATACGCAGTATTTT
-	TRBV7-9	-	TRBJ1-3	CASSLSTSGNTIYF	TGTGCCAGCAGCTTATCTACCTCTGGAAACACCATATATTTT
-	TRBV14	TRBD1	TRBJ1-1	CASSLRTGGITEAFF	TGTGCCAGCAGCCTTAGAACAGGGGGGATCACTGAAGCTTTCTTT
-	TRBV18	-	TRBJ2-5	CASQSLAGQETQYF	TGTGCCAGCCAATCACTTGCTGGCCAAGAGACCCAGTACTTC
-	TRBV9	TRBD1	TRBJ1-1	CASSVHRQGPNTEAFF	TGTGCCAGCAGCGTCCATCGACAGGGACCGAACACTGAAGCTTTCTTT